One sample yielded the 21 T cell receptor beta chains listed below, sequenced in a study of T cells in Graves' hyperthyroidism and ophthalmopathy. Amplified TCR beta CDR3 regions derived from RNA transcripts. Primed by the HTBI set, a first-round RT-PCR was run on the TCR CDR3. Via MiXCR, TCRdb re-called the multiplex PCR reads, giving one row per CDR3 protein. The table has about 500,000 distinct CDR3 sequences, about 16% seen once. The sequencing sample was made of blood. The source of these receptors is a woman aged 30 to 39 with Graves' ophthalmopathy.

The sample holds a few counts of this clonotype. V usage is TRBV10-3 and J usage is TRBJ2-5; D remains unclear. Germline values: CDR1 ENHRY, CDR2 SYGVKD. The CDR3 has 14 residues. Trimming removed 4 bases at V and 5 bases at J, with 14 bases between. CDR3 DNA sequence: TGTGCCATCAGTGGGGGTTCGGGCCGGGAGACCCAGTACTTC. Its protein is CAISGGSGRETQYF.

A few counts support this clonotype. The chain links TRBV19 to TRBJ2-7; TRBD2 agrees at 15 bases. The V and J ends lost 4 bases and 3 bases, in that order; junction bases with no gene match: 1. The CDR3 has 15 residues. Per the germline V gene, CDR1 is LNHDA and CDR2 is SQIVND (reference sequence). This CDR3 reads CASSTGLAGGYEQYF. The CDR3 region has the DNA TGTGCCAGTAGTACGGGACTAGCGGGAGGCTACGAGCAGTACTTC.

The rearrangement uses TRBV7-9 and TRBJ2-1; D is unclear. The germline V and J ends were trimmed by 4 bases and 6 bases, with 10 bases remaining between them. Germline values: CDR1 SEHNR, CDR2 FQNEAQ (reference sequence). The CDR3 totals 13 residues. CDR3 in amino acids: CASSSVSLNEQFF. The CDR3 DNA is TGTGCCAGCAGCTCCGTGAGCCTCAATGAGCAGTTCTTC.

This clonotype was detected ten times or more. J is TRBJ2-3 and V is TRBV29-1; D is uncertain. The CDR3 has 11 amino acids. The V gene's germline CDR1 is SQVTM and CDR2 ANQGSEA. V was clipped by 3 bases and J by 5 bases, with 6 bases between them. The DNA of the CDR3 is TGCAGCGTTGATCTTCGAGATACGCAGTATTTT. It is translated as CSVDLRDTQYF.

This clonotype has only a few counts. The chain links TRBV27 to TRBJ1-6; D is ambiguous. Germline CDR1 is MNHEY and CDR2 is SMNVEV (reference sequence). V was cut by 4 bases and J by 12 bases, with 16 bases left in between. CDR3 length equals 14 residues. The CDR3 reads CASSSNMGYQPLHF. CDR3 DNA sequence: TGTGCCAGCAGTTCCAATATGGGGTACCAACCCCTCCACTTT.

The J gene is TRBJ1-5, the V gene TRBV9; weak D call: TRBD1 (6 bases). With 0 bases removed from V and 3 bases from J, the gap between germline ends came to 10 bases. CDR3 size: 15 residues. The germline gives CDR1 SGDLS, CDR2 YYNGEE. The CDR3 coding sequence is TGTGCCAGCAGCGTAGATGCAGGGGCCAATCAGCCCCAGCATTTT. It is translated as CASSVDAGANQPQHF.

Notes on this clonotype: This may come from a read error, since a much larger clone is one base off. The chain uses TRBV24-1 and TRBJ2-2; D may be TRBD1 (5 bases). The CDR3 has 14 residues. Trimming left V 6 bases short and J 5 bases short, with 12 bases between. The germline CDR1 and CDR2 sequences are KGHDR and SFDVKD. The CDR3 loop is CATSRGRGTGELFF. The CDR3 DNA reads as TGTGCCACCAGTAGGGGCAGAGGAACCGGGGAGCTGTTTTTT.

The table lists this clonotype with a few counts. V is TRBV11-3 and J is TRBJ2-7; a possible D gene is TRBD2 (6 bases). This CDR3 is 16 amino acids long. Between the trimmed V and J ends, which lost 0 bases and 0 bases, there was a span of 12 bases. Germline CDR1 is SGHNT and CDR2 is YENEEA. CDR3 DNA sequence: TGTGCCAGCAGCTTAGAATCTAGCGCCTTCTCCTACGAGCAGTACTTC. Translating it yields CASSLESSAFSYEQYF. Full variable domain (outside the CDR3, taken from reference TRBV11-3 and TRBJ2-7): EAGVVQSPRYKIIEKKQPVAFWCNPISGHNTLYWYLQNLGQGPELLIRYENEEAVDDSQLPKDRFSAERLKGVDSTLKIQPAELGDSAVYLCASSLESSAFSYEQYFGPGTRLTVT.

This clonotype was counted ten times or more. The J gene is TRBJ2-7, the V gene TRBV6-6, with unresolved D. Germline CDR1 and CDR2: MNHNY and SVGAGI (reference sequence). Trimming cost V 3 bases and J 6 bases, with 12 bases left between them. CDR3 length equals 13 residues. In DNA form, the CDR3 reads TGTGCCAGCAGTTATCGGTACGGGCTCGAGCAGTACTTC. Protein: CASSYRYGLEQYF.

This clonotype was picked up many times. The chain couples TRBV27 to TRBJ2-7, with D uncertain. The CDR3 runs 16 residues. Germline V gene lookup returns CDR1 MNHEY and CDR2 SMNVEV (reference sequence). V was trimmed by 0 bases and J by 2 bases, leaving 14 bases between them. DNA of the CDR3: TGTGCCAGCAGTTTATCCCCTTCTGCGGTCCCCTACGAGCAGTACTTC. This gives the protein CASSLSPSAVPYEQYF.

This clonotype was picked up many times. The chain links TRBV3-1 to TRBJ1-1; D not certain. V lost 4 bases and J lost 3, with 18 bases in between. The germline V gene has CDR1 LGHDT and CDR2 YNNKEL (reference sequence). CDR3 length equals 16 residues. CDR3 loop: CASSPYPRGRDTEAFF. DNA for the CDR3: TGTGCCAGCAGCCCCTACCCACGTGGACGGGACACTGAAGCTTTCTTT. The variable domain in full, with the rest retrieved from reference TRBV3-1 and TRBJ1-1, is DTAVSQTPKYLVTQMGNDKSIKCEQNLGHDTMYWYKQDSKKFLKIMFSYNNKELIINETVPNRFSPKSPDKAHLNLHINSLELGDSAVYFCASSPYPRGRDTEAFFGQGTRLTVV.

This clonotype was detected many times. CDR3: CASSAGWGRYEQYF. CDR3 DNA: TGTGCCAGCAGTGCGGGGTGGGGCCGCTACGAGCAGTACTTC. The chain couples TRBV6-1 to TRBJ2-7, with D perhaps being TRBD1 or TRBD2 (5 bases each). Germline CDR1 MNHNS, CDR2 SASEGT. The CDR3 consists of 14 residues. Trimming removed 4 bases from V and 3 bases from J, with 13 bases in between.

The chain joins TRBV6-1 to TRBJ1-3; D not resolved. Trimming pared 8 bases from V and 0 bases from J, leaving 11 bases between. The CDR3 is made up of 14 amino acids. Germline V gives CDR1 MNHNS, CDR2 SASEGT. CDR3 amino acids: CASEQDVSGNTIYF. The DNA for the CDR3 is TGTGCCAGCGAGCAGGACGTCTCTGGAAACACCATATATTTT.

This clonotype was detected only a few times. The chain links TRBV7-8 to TRBJ1-3; D is ambiguous. The V end was cut by 2 bases, the J end by 0 bases, with 11 bases between. From germline, CDR1 is SGHVS and CDR2 FQNEAQ. CDR3 length equals 16 residues. In nucleotides, the CDR3 is TGTGCCAGCAGCTTAAGGGTTCCAAGCTCTGGAAACACCATATATTTT. This translates into CASSLRVPSSGNTIYF.

There are a few counts of this clonotype. The V call is TRBV6-6, the J call TRBJ1-5; D unresolved. From germline, CDR1 is MNHNY and CDR2 SVGAGI (reference sequence). Trimming removed 0 bases from V and 7 bases from J, with 13 bases in between. The CDR3 runs 15 residues. The CDR3 loop reads CASSYSIDPRQPQHF. CDR3 nucleotides: TGTGCCAGCAGTTACTCGATAGATCCGAGACAGCCCCAGCATTTT.

This clonotype appeared many times. Here the CDR3 reads CASRDEGLYEQYF. In DNA form, the CDR3 reads TGTGCCAGCAGGGACGAGGGCCTTTACGAGCAGTACTTC. The rearrangement joins TRBV28 to TRBJ2-7, with D possibly being TRBD2 (5 bases). This CDR3 is built from 13 residues. Germline CDR1 reads MDHEN; CDR2 reads SYDVKM. The V and J ends lost 6 bases and 4 bases respectively, with 13 bases between them.

The chain has TRBV7-2 and TRBJ1-3, with D possibly TRBD1 on 6 matching bases. V was cut by 1 base and J by 2 bases, with 12 bases left in between. The CDR3 length is 16 residues. Per germline, CDR1 SGHTA and CDR2 FQGNSA. CDR3 nucleotide sequence: TGTGCCAGCAGCTTAGTGGCCCCAGGGGCTGGAAACACCATATATTTT. Protein sequence: CASSLVAPGAGNTIYF.

The gene calls are TRBV7-9 and TRBJ2-7; 11 bases are shared with TRBD1. Per the germline V gene, CDR1 is SEHNR and CDR2 is FQNEAQ (reference sequence). The CDR3 totals 14 residues. The V segment lost 5 bases and the J segment 7 bases; nucleotides outside the gene matches: 7. The CDR3 DNA sequence: TGTGCCAGCAGCATTCCGGGACAGGGGGAAGAGCAGTACTTC. It yields the protein CASSIPGQGEEQYF.

In this sample, this clonotype turned up a few times. CDR3 sequence reads: CASSPDRQNYGYTF. The DNA for the CDR3 is TGTGCCAGCAGTCCCGATCGGCAGAACTATGGCTACACCTTC. The V and J genes are TRBV6-2 or TRBV6-3 and TRBJ1-2; D not certain. The CDR3 is made up of 14 amino acids. The V and J ends lost 5 bases and 2 bases respectively, with 12 bases between them. The V gene's germline CDR1 is MNHEY and CDR2 SVGEGT.

The table lists this clonotype with many counts. CDR3 bases: TGCAGTGCTAGGGTACAGGGTGACCTTGGCTACACCTTC. It yields the protein CSARVQGDLGYTF. The chain employs TRBV20-1 and TRBJ1-2; perhaps TRBD1 as D (6 bases). The CDR3 runs 13 residues. From germline, CDR1 is DFQATT and CDR2 SNEGSKA (reference sequence). Trimming pared 3 bases from V and 7 bases from J, leaving 15 bases between.

CDR3 sequence: CASSPRTAINEKLFF. DNA of the CDR3: TGTGCCAGCAGCCCCCGGACAGCTATTAATGAAAAACTGTTTTTT. The chain links TRBV7-8 to TRBJ1-4; D possibly corresponds to TRBD1 (6 bases). This CDR3 has 15 residues. Per the germline V gene, CDR1 is SGHVS and CDR2 is FQNEAQ. Trimming cost V 5 bases and J 4 bases, with 14 bases left between them. The complete variable domain, with remaining parts taken from reference TRBV7-8 and TRBJ1-4, reads GAGVSQSPRYKVAKRGQDVALRCDPISGHVSLFWYQQALGQGPEFLTYFQNEAQLDKSGLPSDRFFAERPEGSVSTLKIQRTQQEDSAVYLCASSPRTAINEKLFFGSGTQLSVL.